The 29 T cell receptor beta chains below come from one sample, sequenced in a study of CD8+CD57+ T cells in acquired aplastic anemia. Profiling that covered TCR beta VDJ and CDR3 relied on genomic DNA as its template. TCRdb used MiXCR to reprocess the reads, holding one entry per CDR3 protein. The table lists roughly 300,000 distinct CDR3 sequences, roughly half of them singletons. Specimen: sorted CD4+, CD8+, or CD8+CD57+ T cells (not recorded which) from PBMCs. Every receptor here comes from a human donor with severe aplastic anemia or a healthy control (not recorded which).

V usage is TRBV7-9 and J usage is TRBJ1-1; the match to TRBD1 covers 8 bases. The CDR3 is made up of 14 amino acids. Per the germline V gene, CDR1 is SEHNR and CDR2 is FQNEAQ (reference sequence). Losses at the gene ends were 5 bases for V and 5 bases for J; bases not matched to a gene: 7. The CDR3 DNA reads TGTGCCAGCAGCACAGGGACAGGCTTAACTGAAGCTTTCTTT. Its translation is CASSTGTGLTEAFF.

Remarks on this clonotype: A much more abundant neighbour one base away suggests this may be a read error. The conserved final phenylalanine or tryptophan is absent from the CDR3, which likely points to a read error. The gene calls are TRBV6-5 and TRBJ1-5, with D possibly matching TRBD1 (5 bases). The germline V gene encodes CDR1 MNHEY and CDR2 SVGAGI. V was cut by 0 bases and J by 5 bases, with 11 bases left in between. CDR3 length: 15 residues. As DNA, the CDR3 is TGTGCCAGCAGTTACTCCACAGGACCCCATCAGCCCCAGCATTCT. Protein sequence: CASSYSTGPHQPQHS.

The chain has TRBV24-1 and TRBJ2-1; D gene uncertain. Germline loops: CDR1 KGHDR, CDR2 SFDVKD. This CDR3 is built from 15 residues. Trimming removed 0 bases from V and 4 bases from J, with 9 bases in between. DNA for the CDR3: TGTGCCACCAGTGATTTGGGCGATGAGTACAATGAGCAGTTCTTC. It is translated as CATSDLGDEYNEQFF.

This sequence joins TRBV6-5 and TRBJ1-2; D possibly corresponds to TRBD1 (5 bases). Germline V gives CDR1 MNHEY, CDR2 SVGAGI. V lost 5 bases to trimming and J lost 5 bases, with 18 bases between them. This CDR3 has 15 residues. The CDR3 DNA sequence: TGTGCCAGCAGTGAAACACCCGGGACGAGTTATGGCTACACCTTC. This gives the protein CASSETPGTSYGYTF.

The chain joins TRBV19 to TRBJ1-5; D uncertain. In germline, CDR1 is LNHDA, CDR2 SQIVND (reference sequence). The CDR3 loop spans 15 amino acids. V gave up 0 bases and J gave up 2 bases, with 8 bases separating them. The CDR3 sequence is CASSIDPRGNQPQHF. Here the CDR3 DNA reads TGTGCCAGTAGTATAGACCCGAGGGGCAATCAGCCCCAGCATTTT.

The DNA for the CDR3 is TGTGCCAGCAGTGAATTGACTAGCGGGGGCCCAAGCTCCTACGAGCAGTACTTC. This sequence encodes CASSELTSGGPSSYEQYF. This chain connects TRBV25-1 to TRBJ2-7; TRBD2 aligns across 12 bases. Trimming took 1 base from V and 0 from J; bases not matched to a gene: 7. The CDR3 runs 18 residues. The germline V gene has CDR1 MGHDK and CDR2 SYGVNS.

The chain combines TRBV5-1 with TRBJ2-3; 10 bases are a match to TRBD1. The CDR3 has 16 residues. The V and J ends lost 4 bases and 6 bases, in that order; junction bases with no gene match: 11. The germline V gene encodes CDR1 SGHRS and CDR2 YFSETQ. As DNA, the CDR3 is TGCGCCAGCAGCCCACGACAGGGGGCAACGGAGGATACGCAGTATTTT. Protein product: CASSPRQGATEDTQYF.

The DNA for the CDR3 is TGTGCCAGCAGTTCTGACAGCCCTAAGGGGGAGCAGTACTTC. Protein: CASSSDSPKGEQYF. The J gene is TRBJ2-7, the V gene TRBV2; D perhaps matches TRBD1 (5 bases). V was cut by 5 bases and J by 7 bases, with 18 bases left in between. CDR1 and CDR2 (germline): SNHLY, FYNNEI. The CDR3 consists of 14 residues. The variable domain in full, with the rest retrieved from reference TRBV2 and TRBJ2-7, is EPEVTQTPSHQVTQMGQEVILRCVPISNHLYFYWYRQILGQKVEFLVSFYNNEISEKSEIFDDQFSVERPDGSNFTLKIRSTKLEDSAMYFCASSSDSPKGEQYFGPGTRLTVT.

The chain couples TRBV2 to TRBJ1-5; no definite D call. The CDR3 extends over 13 amino acids. CDR1 and CDR2 (germline): SNHLY, FYNNEI. Trimming shortened V by 3 bases and J by 11 bases, and 14 bases separated the two germline ends. The CDR3 loop reads CASSDVTRGAQHF. DNA of the CDR3: TGTGCCAGCAGTGACGTCACTCGCGGGGCCCAGCATTTT.

This clonotype was picked up a small number of times. This could be a read error, since a much larger clone is one nucleotide away. This sequence joins TRBV14 and TRBJ2-1, with a weak D call TRBD2 (8 bases). This CDR3 has 17 residues. Per germline, CDR1 SGHDN and CDR2 FVKESK. The CDR3 region has the DNA TGTGCCAGCAGCCCCCCCGGGGGGGACAGCTCCTACAATGACCAGTTCTTC. It is translated as CASSPPGGDSSYNDQFF.

This clonotype was detected only a few times. The genes are TRBV7-2 and TRBJ2-5; weak D call: TRBD1 (5 bases). Germline V gene data show CDR1 as SGHTA and CDR2 as FQGNSA. V lost 5 bases and J lost 5, with 18 bases in between. The CDR3 runs 15 residues. The CDR3 DNA sequence: TGTGCCAGCAGCCAGACATTCGGCAGGGTGGAGACCCAGTACTTC. The encoded protein is CASSQTFGRVETQYF.

This clonotype has ten or more counts. The chain employs TRBV11-2 and TRBJ2-3, with 8 bases aligning to TRBD2. V lost 1 base to trimming and J lost 6 bases; unmatched junction nucleotides: 6. Looked up from germline, CDR1 is SGHAT and CDR2 is FQNNGV. There are 15 residues in the CDR3. The CDR3 sequence is CASSLVAGGDDTQYF. DNA of the CDR3: TGTGCCAGCAGCTTAGTGGCGGGGGGCGATGATACGCAGTATTTT.

The chain uses TRBV20-1 and TRBJ2-7; tentative D call: TRBD2 (6 bases). The CDR3 totals 13 residues. V lost 1 base and J lost 3, with 10 bases in between. Germline V lookup: CDR1 DFQATT, CDR2 SNEGSKA (reference sequence). For the CDR3, the DNA is TGCAGTGCTAGAGTGGGGGGAAGCTACGAGCAGTACTTC. It encodes CSARVGGSYEQYF.

This clonotype was picked up many times. V and J are TRBV7-3 and TRBJ2-3, with D possibly matching TRBD2 (5 bases). Germline CDR1 is SGHTA and CDR2 is FQGTGA. The CDR3 runs to 15 residues. V lost 5 bases and J lost 6, with 18 bases in between. CDR3: CASSPGLPIWDTQYF. The CDR3 nucleotides read TGTGCCAGCAGCCCGGGGTTACCTATTTGGGATACGCAGTATTTT.

The rearrangement joins TRBV6-1 to TRBJ1-6; 8 bases fit TRBD1. Germline CDR1 reads MNHNS; CDR2 reads SASEGT. After removal of 4 bases from V and 10 bases from J, the junction contained 12 bases not matched to a gene. The CDR3 contains 16 residues. CDR3 nucleotide sequence: TGTGCCAGCAGTGCCCCGCCGCAGGGGGCAGAGTCACCCCTCCACTTT. Protein sequence: CASSAPPQGAESPLHF.

This clonotype has at least ten counts. The chain is built from TRBV20-1 and TRBJ2-6; 10 bases match TRBD1. Trimming removed 3 bases from V and 3 bases from J; junction bases left unmatched: 2. This CDR3 comprises 15 residues. The germline V gene encodes CDR1 DFQATT and CDR2 SNEGSKA (reference sequence). The CDR3 here is CSASDRGLGANVLTF. The CDR3 DNA sequence: TGCAGTGCTAGCGACAGGGGGCTTGGGGCCAACGTCCTGACTTTC.

About this clonotype: A much larger clone differs from this one at a single base, so this may be a read error. The chain joins TRBV6-5 to TRBJ1-5; D not resolved. Trimming left V 2 bases short and J 3 bases short, with 8 bases between. The germline V gene encodes CDR1 MNHEY and CDR2 SVGAGI. The CDR3 sequence is 14 residues long. The chain's CDR3 is CASSYNSSNQPQHF. The CDR3 region has the DNA TGTGCCAGCAGTTACAACAGTTCCAATCAGCCCCAGCATTTT.

The chain carries TRBV24-1 and TRBJ2-1, with 8 positions matching TRBD1. This CDR3 contains 15 residues. V was clipped by 4 bases and J by 3 bases; unmatched bases: 4. CDR1 and CDR2 (germline): KGHDR, SFDVKD. The CDR3 DNA sequence: TGTGCCACCAGTGACTCCGGGACAGGCTACAATGAGCAGTTCTTC. Its translation is CATSDSGTGYNEQFF.

About this clonotype: The junction departs from the called germline gene at one end, perhaps through a read error. V is TRBV7-2 and J is TRBJ1-5; D not resolved. Germline lookup yields CDR1 SGHTA and CDR2 FQGNSA. There are 16 residues in the CDR3. The CDR3 is CASSLARGSGNQPQHF. The CDR3 DNA sequence: TGTGCCAGCAGCTTAGCGCGTGGGTCCGGCAATCAACCCCAGCATTTT. The variable domain in full, completed from reference TRBV7-2 and TRBJ1-5, reads GAGVSQSPSNKVTEKGKDVELRCDPISGHTALYWYRQSLGQGLEFLIYFQGNSAPDKSGLPSDRFSAERTGGSVSTLTIQRTQQEDSAVYLCASSLARGSGNQPQHFGDGTRLSIL.

This clonotype was detected many times. The chain links TRBV6-1 to TRBJ2-5; D is possibly TRBD1 (6 bases). Trimming stripped 9 bases from V and 5 bases from J, with 19 bases between. CDR3 length: 14 amino acids. Germline CDR1 MNHNS, CDR2 SASEGT. CDR3 protein: CASSWLGAQETQYF. The CDR3 DNA follows: TGTGCCAGTTCCTGGCTGGGGGCCCAGGAGACCCAGTACTTC.

The J gene is TRBJ1-6, the V gene TRBV20-1; 9 bases are a match to TRBD1. This CDR3 region has 14 residues. The V gene end was trimmed by 3 bases and the J gene end by 7 bases; junction bases not matched to a gene: 4. The V gene's germline CDR1 is DFQATT and CDR2 SNEGSKA (reference sequence). In DNA form, the CDR3 reads TGCAGTGCTAGTCCGACAGGGGGAAATTCACCCCTCCACTTT. Its protein is CSASPTGGNSPLHF.

The chain has TRBV7-9 and TRBJ2-6, with TRBD1 identical over 11 bases. This CDR3 has 16 residues. After removal of 6 bases from V and 4 bases from J, the junction contained 5 bases not matched to a gene. The V gene's germline CDR1 is SEHNR and CDR2 FQNEAQ (reference sequence). Here the CDR3 reads CASSGQGASGANVLTF. The CDR3 DNA reads TGTGCCAGCAGTGGACAGGGGGCAAGCGGGGCCAACGTCCTGACTTTC.

DNA of the CDR3: TGCAGTGCTAAAACCGACGGGACGGAAGAGACCCAGTACTTC. As protein: CSAKTDGTEETQYF. The chain combines TRBV20-1 with TRBJ2-5; possibly TRBD1 or TRBD2 for D (5 bases each). V lost 4 bases to trimming and J lost 3 bases, with 15 bases between them. The CDR3 runs to 14 residues. Germline values: CDR1 DFQATT, CDR2 SNEGSKA (reference sequence).

Details on this clonotype: It may be a read error: a sequence one base away is much more abundant. J is TRBJ2-7 and V is TRBV30, with D tentatively TRBD1 or TRBD2 (5 bases each). The CDR3 totals 14 residues. Germline CDR1 GTSNPN, CDR2 SVGIG (reference sequence). V lost 2 bases and J 4 bases, leaving 15 bases between the germline ends. The CDR3 DNA reads TGTGCCTGGAGTCGCGTAGGGACGAGGTACGAGCAGTACTTC. Its translation: CAWSRVGTRYEQYF.

At least ten counts were recorded for this clonotype. The chain has TRBV5-1 and TRBJ2-7; 7 nucleotides line up with TRBD2. The ends lost 3 bases at V and 3 bases at J; junction bases unmatched: 9. CDR1 and CDR2 (germline): SGHRS, YFSETQ. The CDR3 sequence is 15 residues long. CDR3 in amino acids: CASSSGGKEVYEQYF. In nucleotides, the CDR3 is TGCGCCAGCAGCTCCGGGGGGAAGGAAGTCTACGAGCAGTACTTC.

The chain uses TRBV10-3 and TRBJ1-2; 8 positions agree with TRBD1. CDR1 and CDR2 from the germline V gene are ENHRY and SYGVKD. V shed 10 bases, J shed 3 bases, and the junction held 10 bases outside the gene matches. This CDR3 region has 14 residues. CDR3: CATTGQEFYYGYTF. The DNA of the CDR3 is TGTGCCACCACGGGACAGGAGTTTTACTATGGCTACACCTTC.

The V gene is TRBV11-3, the J gene TRBJ2-3; no clear D gene. V dropped 1 base and J dropped 0 bases, with 8 bases sitting between them. Germline loops: CDR1 SGHNT, CDR2 YENEEA. The CDR3 loop spans 15 amino acids. CDR3 sequence: CASSLAGVSTDTQYF. The CDR3 nucleotides are TGTGCCAGCAGCTTAGCCGGAGTCAGCACAGATACGCAGTATTTT. The complete variable domain, with remaining parts taken from reference TRBV11-3 and TRBJ2-3, reads EAGVVQSPRYKIIEKKQPVAFWCNPISGHNTLYWYLQNLGQGPELLIRYENEEAVDDSQLPKDRFSAERLKGVDSTLKIQPAELGDSAVYLCASSLAGVSTDTQYFGPGTRLTVL.

About this clonotype: Possible read error: a much larger clone is one base away. This chain connects TRBV12-3 or TRBV12-4 to TRBJ2-5; TRBD1 is a possible D gene (6 bases). The CDR3 is 16 residues long. Here the CDR3 reads CASGLVRGLAQETQYF. The CDR3 region has the DNA TGTGCTAGTGGTTTGGTAAGGGGGTTAGCTCAAGAGACCCAGTACTTC.

This clonotype was observed many times. The J gene is TRBJ2-3, the V gene TRBV4-1; maybe TRBD2 (6 bases). Trimming removed 0 bases from V and 2 bases from J, with 12 bases in between. Germline values: CDR1 MGHRA, CDR2 YSYEKL. The length of the CDR3 is 16 residues. CDR3: CASSQDTAGNTDTQYF. The CDR3 DNA sequence: TGCGCCAGCAGCCAAGATACCGCGGGAAACACAGATACGCAGTATTTT.